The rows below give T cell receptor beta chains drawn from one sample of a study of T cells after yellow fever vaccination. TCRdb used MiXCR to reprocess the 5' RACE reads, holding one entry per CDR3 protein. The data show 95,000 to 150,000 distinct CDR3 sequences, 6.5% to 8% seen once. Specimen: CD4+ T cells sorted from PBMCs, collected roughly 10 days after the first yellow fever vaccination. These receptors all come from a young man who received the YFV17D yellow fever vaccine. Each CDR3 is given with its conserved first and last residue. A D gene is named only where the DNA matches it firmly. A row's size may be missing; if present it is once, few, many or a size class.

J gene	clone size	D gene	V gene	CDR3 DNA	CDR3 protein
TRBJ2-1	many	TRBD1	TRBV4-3	TGCGCCAGCAGCCCCGGGACAGGGGCCTCCTACAATGAGCAGTTCTTC	CASSPGTGASYNEQFF
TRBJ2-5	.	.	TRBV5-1	TGCGCCAGCAGCTTCGTGGGGGGCCCGGAGACCCAGTACTTC	CASSFVGGPETQYF
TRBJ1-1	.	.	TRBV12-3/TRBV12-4	TGTGCCAGCAGTTTGGCCTCCGGGGGACACACTGAAGCTTTCTTT	CASSLASGGHTEAFF
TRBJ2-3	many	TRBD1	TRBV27	TGTGCCAGCAGTTTATCCAGGGGGCGCACAGATACGCAGTATTTT	CASSLSRGRTDTQYF
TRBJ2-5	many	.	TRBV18	TGTGCCAGCTCACCATACCCTCTTATGGAGAAGACCCAGTACTTC	CASSPYPLMEKTQYF
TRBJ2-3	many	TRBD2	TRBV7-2	TGTGCCAGCAGAAGGACTAGCCCTACGCAGTATTTT	CASRRTSPTQYF
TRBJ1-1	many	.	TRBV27	TGTGCCAGCAGTTGGGGAACCAGCCACACTGAAGCTTTCTTT	CASSWGTSHTEAFF
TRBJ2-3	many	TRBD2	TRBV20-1	TGCAGTGCTAGCGGGGGGAAAGATACGCAGTATTTT	CSASGGKDTQYF
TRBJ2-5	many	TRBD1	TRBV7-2	TGTGCCAGCAGCCGACAGGGGGCTCAAGAGACCCAGTACTTC	CASSRQGAQETQYF
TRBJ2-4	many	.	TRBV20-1	TGCAGTGCTCCCAGGGAGTCGGGTACCCCAGCCATTCAGTACTTC	CSAPRESGTPAIQYF
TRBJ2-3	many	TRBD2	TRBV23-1	TGCGCCAGCAGCCTTATAGCGGGGAAGACAGATACGCAGTATTTT	CASSLIAGKTDTQYF
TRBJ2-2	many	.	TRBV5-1	TGCGCCAGCAGCATACGAACCGTCGGGATCAACACCGGGGAGCTGTTTTTT	CASSIRTVGINTGELFF
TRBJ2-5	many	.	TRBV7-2	TGTGCCAGCAGCGCTCAGGGGGAGACCCAGTACTTC	CASSAQGETQYF
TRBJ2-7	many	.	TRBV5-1	TGCGCCAGCAGCTTGGTTAGCGAGCAGTACTTC	CASSLVSEQYF
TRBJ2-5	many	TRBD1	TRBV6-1	TGTGCCAGCAGCCGTGACAGGGTTGAGACCCAGTACTTC	CASSRDRVETQYF
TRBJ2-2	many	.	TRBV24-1	TGTGCCACCAGTGACGCAGGGGGGAGGGCCGGGGAGCTGTTTTTT	CATSDAGGRAGELFF
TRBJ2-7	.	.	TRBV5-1	TGCGCCAGCAGCCCTACCGACACCTACGAGCAGTACTTC	CASSPTDTYEQYF
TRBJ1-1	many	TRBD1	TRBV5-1	TGCGCCAGCAGCTCCGGACAGGGACTTTCCGAAGCTTTCTTT	CASSSGQGLSEAFF
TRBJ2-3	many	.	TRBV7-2	TGTGCCAGCAGCCCCGGGGGCAGGGTCGGTACGCAGTATTTT	CASSPGGRVGTQYF
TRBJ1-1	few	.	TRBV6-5	TGTGCCAGCAGTTACTCGGATTCGATTAACACTGAAGCTTTCTTT	CASSYSDSINTEAFF
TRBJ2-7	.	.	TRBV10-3	TGTGCCATCAGTGAGTCTGGGGAGTACGAGCAGTACTTC	CAISESGEYEQYF
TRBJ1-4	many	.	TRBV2	TGTGCCAGCAGTGAGGTGGAAAGGGGCCCTGAAAAACTGTTTTTT	CASSEVERGPEKLFF
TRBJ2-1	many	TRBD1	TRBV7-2	TGTGCCAGCAGGCTCGCCAGGGGGTCCAGTGAGCAGTTCTTC	CASRLARGSSEQFF
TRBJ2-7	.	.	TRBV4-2	TGTGCCAGCAGCCAAATTAAGGCACGGGAAGCGGACGAGCAGTACTTC	CASSQIKAREADEQYF
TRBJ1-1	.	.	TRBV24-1	TGTGCCACCAGGAATGGGGGGGGCACTGAAGCTTTCTTT	CATRNGGGTEAFF
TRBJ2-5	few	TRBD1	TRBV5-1	TGCGCCAGCAGCTTGGACGCACAGGGGGCCGGGACCCAGTACTTC	CASSLDAQGAGTQYF
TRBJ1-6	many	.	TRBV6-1	TGTGCCAGCACCCTCGAGGGTCTTGGGGCCTCCTATAATTCACCCCTCCACTTT	CASTLEGLGASYNSPLHF
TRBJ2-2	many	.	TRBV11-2	TGTGCCAGCAGCACGGGACTCTCATACTACGCGAACACCGGGGAGCTGTTTTTT	CASSTGLSYYANTGELFF
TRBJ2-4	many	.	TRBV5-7	TGTGCCAGGAGGGGTTTAGCCAAAAACATTCAGTACTTC	CARRGLAKNIQYF
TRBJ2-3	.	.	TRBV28	TGTGCCAGCAGCCCGCTGACTAGGGATGCTGATACGCACTATTTT	CASSPLTRDADTHYF
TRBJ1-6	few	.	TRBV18	TGTGCCAGCTCACCGGCCAGTAATTCACCCCTCCACTTT	CASSPASNSPLHF
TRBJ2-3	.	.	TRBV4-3	TGCGCCAGCAGCTCTCGGGGGTGGGTGTCAGATACGCAGTATTTT	CASSSRGWVSDTQYF
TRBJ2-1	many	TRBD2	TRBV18	TGTGCCAGCTCATCGAACCAAGCGGGGGGGCTGGTTGAGCAGTTCTTC	CASSSNQAGGLVEQFF
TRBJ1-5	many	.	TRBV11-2	TGTGCCAGCAGCCCCGGTCAGGGTGGATCGCCCCAGCATTTT	CASSPGQGGSPQHF
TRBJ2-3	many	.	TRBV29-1	TGCAGCGTTAACGTGGGGAGCACAGATACGCAGTATTTT	CSVNVGSTDTQYF
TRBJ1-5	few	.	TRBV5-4	TGTGCCAGCAGCTTGGGCGGGGCCGGCAATCAGCCCCAGCATTTT	CASSLGGAGNQPQHF
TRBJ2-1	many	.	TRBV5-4	TGTGCCAGCAGCTCCAAAGGGGGGAGTGAGCAGTTCTTC	CASSSKGGSEQFF
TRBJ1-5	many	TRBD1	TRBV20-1	TGCAGTGCTAGGACAGGGGAGGGCCAGCCCCAGCATTTT	CSARTGEGQPQHF
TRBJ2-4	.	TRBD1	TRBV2	TGTGCCTTCAGCCGGACAGGGGGCTCGTGGCCGATAGCCAAAAACATTCAGTACTTC	CAFSRTGGSWPIAKNIQYF
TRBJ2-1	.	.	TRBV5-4	TGTGCCAGCAGCTTGGCGGGGTACGGAGGGAATGAGCAGTTCTTC	CASSLAGYGGNEQFF
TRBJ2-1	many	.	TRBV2	TGTGCCAGCAGTGAACAGGCCAACAATGAGCAGTTCTTC	CASSEQANNEQFF